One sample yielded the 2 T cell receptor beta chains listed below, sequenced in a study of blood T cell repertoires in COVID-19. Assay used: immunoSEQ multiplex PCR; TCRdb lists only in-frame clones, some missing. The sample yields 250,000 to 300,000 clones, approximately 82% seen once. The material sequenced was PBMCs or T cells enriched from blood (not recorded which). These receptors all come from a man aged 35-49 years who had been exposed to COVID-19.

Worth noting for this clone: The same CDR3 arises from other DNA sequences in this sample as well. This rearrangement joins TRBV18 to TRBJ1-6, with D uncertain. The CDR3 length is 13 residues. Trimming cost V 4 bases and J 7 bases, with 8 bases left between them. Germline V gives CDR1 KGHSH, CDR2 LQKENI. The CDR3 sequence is CASSRAENSPLHF. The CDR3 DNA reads TGTGCCAGCTCACGGGCAGAGAATTCACCCCTCCACTTT.

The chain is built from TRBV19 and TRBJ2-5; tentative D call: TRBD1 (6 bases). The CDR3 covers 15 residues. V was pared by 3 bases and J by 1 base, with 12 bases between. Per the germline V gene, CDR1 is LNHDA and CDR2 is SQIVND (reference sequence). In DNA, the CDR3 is TGTGCCAGTAGTATCGGACAGAGGATCCAAGAGACCCAGTACTTC. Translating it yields CASSIGQRIQETQYF. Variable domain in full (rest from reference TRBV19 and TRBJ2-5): DGGITQSPKYLFRKEGQNVTLSCEQNLNHDAMYWYRQDPGQGLRLIYYSQIVNDFQKGDIAEGYSVSREKKESFPLTVTSAQKNPTAFYLCASSIGQRIQETQYFGPGTRLLVL.